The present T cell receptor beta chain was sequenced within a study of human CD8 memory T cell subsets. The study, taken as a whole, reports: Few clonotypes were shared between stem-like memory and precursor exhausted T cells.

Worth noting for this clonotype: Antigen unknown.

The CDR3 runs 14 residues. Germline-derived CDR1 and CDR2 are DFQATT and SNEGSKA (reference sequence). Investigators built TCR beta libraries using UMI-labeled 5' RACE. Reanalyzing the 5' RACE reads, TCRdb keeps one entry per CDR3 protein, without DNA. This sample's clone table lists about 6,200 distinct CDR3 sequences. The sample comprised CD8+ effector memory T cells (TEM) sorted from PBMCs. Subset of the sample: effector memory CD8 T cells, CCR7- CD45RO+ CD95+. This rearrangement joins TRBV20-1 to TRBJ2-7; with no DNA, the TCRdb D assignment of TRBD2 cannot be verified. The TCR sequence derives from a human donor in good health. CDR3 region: CSAERGLDVYEQYF.